Detailed here is one TCR beta chain. The antigen is unknown. TCR beta rearrangements were amplified from peripheral blood genomic DNA. This sample is part of a study of T cell repertoires in aging, cancer and after chemotherapy. Across the whole study: About 10 million TCR reads made up the full dataset. Study-wide results and caveats: Compared with age-matched healthy donors, untreated hematological or solid cancer patients showed higher blood TCR clonality.

V lost 2 bases, J lost 0 bases, and 4 bases lay in between. The germline gives CDR1 DFQATT, CDR2 SNEGSKA (reference sequence). The CDR3 is made up of 13 amino acids. Multiplex touch-down PCR with TRB-A/B primers amplified rearranged V-D-J TRB sequences. TCRdb re-derived calls from the multiplex PCR reads in MiXCR, one entry per CDR3 protein. The sample lists 3,600 or so distinct CDR3 sequences; 25% to 35% were seen once. This clonotype was obtained from a human donor with a solid tumor. This chain joins TRBV20-1 and TRBJ1-4; D uncertain. The specimen was blood. Here the CDR3 reads CSARRPTNEKLFF. CDR3 nucleotides: TGCAGTGCTAGACGCCCAACTAATGAAAAACTGTTTTTT.